Presented here are 3 T cell receptor beta chains from one specimen sequenced in a study of tumor-infiltrating lymphocytes in oesophageal squamous cell carcinoma. MiXCR, applied by TCRdb to the PCR reads, yields one record per CDR3 protein. The repertoire holds about 14,000 distinct CDR3 sequences, with 40% to 50% as singletons. Specimen: blood. The receptor source for this set is a male donor with esophageal squamous cell carcinoma.

With respect to this clonotype: No conserved phenylalanine or tryptophan is present at the end of the CDR3, so a read error is the likely explanation. The DNA is omitted, as the CDR3 cannot be located on it reliably, and the CDR3 follows TCRdb's listing. The chain has TRBV7-8 and TRBJ2-6. The CDR3 spans 8 residues, counting both ends. Germline V lookup: CDR1 SGHVS, CDR2 FQNEAQ. This CDR3 reads CASSLELG.

There are many counts of this clonotype. The chain is built from TRBV5-6 and TRBJ1-1, with 9 bases fitting TRBD1. This CDR3 spans 15 amino acids. J gave up 1 base and V 1 base, and 2 bases lay outside the gene matches. CDR1 SGHDT and CDR2 YYEEEE come from the germline V gene. The CDR3 region is CASSLSGQGNTEAFF. In DNA, the CDR3 is TGTGCCAGCAGCTTGTCGGGACAGGGGAACACTGAAGCTTTCTTT.

This clonotype was counted once. The V call is TRBV5-5, the J call TRBJ2-5; D perhaps matches TRBD1 (5 bases). The DNA end favors TRBJ2-7, so the J call may be wrong. This CDR3 is built from 12 residues. Germline CDR1 reads SGHKS; CDR2 reads YYEKEE (reference sequence). Here the CDR3 DNA reads TGTGCCAGCAGCTCCCAGGGCTACGAGCAGTACTTC. Its protein product is CASSSQGYEQYF.